One sample yielded the 12 T cell receptor beta chains listed below, sequenced in a study of cytomegalovirus exposure and HLA in healthy donors. Both 60 Vbeta primers and 13 Jbeta primers went into the PCR. Profiling relied on immunoSEQ multiplex PCR, and the TCRdb table lists in-frame clones only, not all of them. This sample yields more than 95,000 clones, of which roughly four fifths are seen a single time; about 1.8% belongs to the top ten. The sequenced material came from PBMCs. The receptors derive from a man younger than 35 in good health and CMV-seronegative.

This chain links TRBV5-6 with TRBJ1-1; D possibly corresponds to TRBD1 (6 bases). The V end was cut by 5 bases, the J end by 11 bases, with 16 bases between. The CDR3 extends over 12 amino acids. Germline-derived CDR1 and CDR2 are SGHDT and YYEEEE. The CDR3 nucleotides are TGTGCCAGCAGTTTACAGGGCTACTACGCTTTCTTT. This gives the protein CASSLQGYYAFF.

This clone was seen only a few times. The chain recombines TRBV19 with TRBJ1-1; D perhaps matches TRBD1 (5 bases). The CDR3 spans 13 residues. Trimming stripped 6 bases from V and 6 bases from J, with 14 bases between. CDR1 and CDR2 (germline): LNHDA, SQIVND (reference sequence). The CDR3, as DNA: TGTGCCAGTAGCTACTCAGGGTGGGCTGAAGCTTTCTTT. As protein: CASSYSGWAEAFF.

This chain links TRBV27 with TRBJ1-1; D is unresolved. V lost 3 bases and J lost 4, with 12 bases in between. Germline CDR1 is MNHEY and CDR2 is SMNVEV (reference sequence). This CDR3 is built from 14 residues. This CDR3 reads CASSLAGLLTEAFF. CDR3 DNA: TGTGCCAGCAGTTTGGCAGGTTTGCTCACTGAAGCTTTCTTT.

The rearrangement links TRBV5-8 to TRBJ1-2; 9 nucleotides align to TRBD1. The CDR3 loop spans 17 amino acids. Germline lookup yields CDR1 SGHTS and CDR2 YDEGEE. V gave up 4 bases and J gave up 0 bases; unmatched junction bases: 10. CDR3 sequence: CASSPGTGMDSNYGYTF. As DNA, the CDR3 is TGTGCCAGCAGCCCCGGGACAGGGATGGATTCTAACTATGGCTACACCTTC.

This clone was seen a single time. J is TRBJ1-1 and V is TRBV4-1, with 9 bases that match TRBD1. V trimming: 4 bases; J trimming: 11 bases; junction bases outside the gene matches: 14. CDR1 and CDR2 (germline): MGHRA, YSYEKL. The CDR3 has 15 residues. Written as DNA, the CDR3 is TGCGCCAGCAGCCCCGTACCCCGGGACAGGGAGGGGGCTTTCTTT. Translating it yields CASSPVPRDREGAFF.

The V gene is TRBV6-1, the J gene TRBJ1-2; D is unresolved. Trimming removed 2 bases from V and 4 bases from J, with 11 bases in between. This CDR3 is built from 14 residues. The germline V gene encodes CDR1 MNHNS and CDR2 SASEGT. The CDR3 is CASSEIEVFYGYTF. CDR3 nucleotide sequence: TGTGCCAGCAGTGAAATAGAAGTATTCTATGGCTACACCTTC.

This rearrangement joins TRBV29-1 to TRBJ1-2; D not resolved. The germline V and J ends were trimmed by 7 bases and 10 bases, with 19 bases remaining between them. Germline assignment: CDR1 SQVTM and CDR2 ANQGSEA. This CDR3 contains 12 residues. CDR3 sequence reads: CSALNDGGHYTF. CDR3 in DNA: TGCAGCGCCCTGAATGACGGAGGTCACTACACCTTC.

The V and J genes are TRBV6-6 and TRBJ1-4; TRBD1 matches 7 bases. The CDR3 runs 16 residues. CDR1 and CDR2 from the germline V gene are MNHNY and SVGAGI (reference sequence). V lost 4 bases, J lost 3 bases, and 8 bases stayed unmatched. CDR3 sequence: CASSFQGDLANEKLFF. In nucleotides, the CDR3 is TGTGCCAGCAGTTTCCAGGGGGACCTAGCTAATGAAAAACTGTTTTTT.

The genes are TRBV29-1 and TRBJ1-1, with 10 bases that match TRBD1. This CDR3 is built from 14 residues. Germline V gives CDR1 SQVTM, CDR2 ANQGSEA. V gave up 6 bases and J gave up 8 bases; unmatched junction bases: 12. The CDR3 sequence is CSVQGGQGLKEAFF. CDR3 coding DNA: TGCAGCGTCCAGGGGGGACAGGGGCTAAAGGAAGCTTTCTTT.

The CDR3 region is CASRRTYNNQPQHF. CDR3 coding DNA: TGTGCCAGCAGACGGACATATAACAATCAGCCCCAGCATTTT. This rearrangement joins TRBV6-5 to TRBJ1-5; the D gene is possibly TRBD1 (5 bases). The V gene lost 6 bases and the J gene lost 3 bases, with 12 bases spanning the gap. The CDR3 is 14 residues long. Germline V gene lookup returns CDR1 MNHEY and CDR2 SVGAGI.

The chain couples TRBV5-4 to TRBJ2-7; TRBD2 matches at 11 bases. J lost 7 bases, V lost 4 bases, and 10 bases had no gene match. Germline V gives CDR1 SGHNT, CDR2 YYREEE (reference sequence). The length of the CDR3 is 15 residues. CDR3 coding DNA: TGTGCCAGCAGCCGTAGCGGGGGGGCTCAGGGGGAGCAGTACTTC. It encodes CASSRSGGAQGEQYF.

The chain has TRBV2 and TRBJ1-1; TRBD1 is a possible D gene (5 bases). Trimming took off 1 base at V and 7 bases at J, with 7 bases between the two ends. CDR1 and CDR2 (germline): SNHLY, FYNNEI. This CDR3 comprises 12 residues. CDR3 amino acids: CASSEGGGEAFF. DNA of the CDR3: TGTGCCAGCAGTGAAGGGGGGGGTGAAGCTTTCTTT.